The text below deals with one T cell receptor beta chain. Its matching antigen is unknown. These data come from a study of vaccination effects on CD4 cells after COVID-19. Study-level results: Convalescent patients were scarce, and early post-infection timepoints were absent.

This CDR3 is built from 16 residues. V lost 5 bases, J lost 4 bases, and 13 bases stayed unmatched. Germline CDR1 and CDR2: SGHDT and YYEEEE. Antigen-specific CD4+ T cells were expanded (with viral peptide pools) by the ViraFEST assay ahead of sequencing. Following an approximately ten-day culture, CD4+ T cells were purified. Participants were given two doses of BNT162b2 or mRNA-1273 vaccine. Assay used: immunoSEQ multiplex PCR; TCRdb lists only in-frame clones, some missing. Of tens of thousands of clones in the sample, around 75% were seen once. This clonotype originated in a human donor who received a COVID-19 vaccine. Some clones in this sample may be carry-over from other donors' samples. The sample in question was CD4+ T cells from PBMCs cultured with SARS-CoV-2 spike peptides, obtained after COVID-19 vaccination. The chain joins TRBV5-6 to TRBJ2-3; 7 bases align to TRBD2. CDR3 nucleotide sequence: TGTGCCAGCAGGCCCCAAGCGGCGGGAGTCGCAGATACGCAGTATTTT. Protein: CASRPQAAGVADTQYF.